This is a list of T cell receptor beta chains from one sample in a study of T cell responses to AZD1222 COVID-19 vaccine. The protocol was immunoSEQ multiplex PCR, while the TCRdb copy is restricted to in-frame clones and leaves out a portion. In the table there are around 140,000 clones, roughly 89% of which are singletons. The starting material was peripheral blood, obtained on day 0 of AZD1222 vaccination. These receptors were obtained from an adult in good health. Each CDR3 is given with its conserved first and last residue. A D gene is named only where the DNA matches it firmly. A row's size may be missing; if present it is once, few, many or a size class.

CDR3 DNA,CDR3 protein,V gene,clone size,D gene,J gene
TGTGCCAGCAGTTTTCACAGGGAAATTAAGGTGCAGTACTTC,CASSFHREIKVQYF,TRBV28,NA,NA,TRBJ2-7
TGCGCCAGCAGCTGGGGACAGGGAAACGAGCAGTACTTC,CASSWGQGNEQYF,TRBV5-1,once,TRBD1,TRBJ2-7
TGTGCCAGCAGCTTTGGACAGACGAAATACAATGAGCAGTTCTTC,CASSFGQTKYNEQFF,TRBV7-8,NA,NA,TRBJ2-1
TGTGCCAGCAGTCGACAGTCTTTAGGGTCCTACAATGAGCAGTTCTTC,CASSRQSLGSYNEQFF,TRBV27,NA,NA,TRBJ2-1
TGTGCCAGCAGATCGGCATACGGGGAGACCCAGTACTTC,CASRSAYGETQYF,TRBV2,NA,NA,TRBJ2-5
TGCAGCGTTGAAGATCAAGCAACGGGGTACGAGCAGTACTTC,CSVEDQATGYEQYF,TRBV29-1,NA,NA,TRBJ2-7
TGTGCCAGCAGTCCCTCAATGGTCCGGCAGCCCCAGCATTTT,CASSPSMVRQPQHF,TRBV2,NA,NA,TRBJ1-5
TGTGCCAGCAGCTTAACTAGCGGGAGAAGGGCGGAGCAGTTCTTC,CASSLTSGRRAEQFF,TRBV13,NA,TRBD2,TRBJ2-1
TGTGCCAGCAGACCGGGACAGGGGGCATCTCAGCCCCAGCATTTT,CASRPGQGASQPQHF,TRBV28,NA,TRBD1,TRBJ1-5
TGCGCCAGCAGTGACGGCATCTCTGGAAACACCATATATTTT,CASSDGISGNTIYF,TRBV10-2,NA,NA,TRBJ1-3
TGTGCCAGCAGTCAGACTAGCGGATCCTACGAGCAGTACTTC,CASSQTSGSYEQYF,TRBV28,NA,TRBD2,TRBJ2-7
TGCGCCAGCAGCCTTCCCCACAATGAGCAGTTCTTC,CASSLPHNEQFF,TRBV4-1,NA,NA,TRBJ2-1
TGTGCCAGCAGCGACAGGGTTGGGAACACTGAAGCTTTCTTT,CASSDRVGNTEAFF,TRBV7-2,NA,TRBD1,TRBJ1-1
TGCGCCAGCAGTCGCTCGGGGGGGCTCACAGATACGCAGTATTTT,CASSRSGGLTDTQYF,TRBV5-1,NA,TRBD2,TRBJ2-3
TGTGCCAGCATCCAGGGAGGGAACTATGGCTACACCTTC,CASIQGGNYGYTF,TRBV28,NA,NA,TRBJ1-2
TGTGCCAGCGAGGGACAGTCAACCTACGAGCAGTACTTC,CASEGQSTYEQYF,TRBV7-9,NA,TRBD1,TRBJ2-7
TGTGCCAGCAGGGACATAAACTATGGCTACACCTTC,CASRDINYGYTF,TRBV3-1/TRBV3-2,NA,NA,TRBJ1-2
TGTGCCAGCTCATCGGGGTTACTGACAGTCACCGGGGAGCTGTTTTTT,CASSSGLLTVTGELFF,TRBV18,NA,NA,TRBJ2-2
TGTGCCAGCAGCCAGACCCCGACTGAAGCTTTCTTT,CASSQTPTEAFF,TRBV3-1/TRBV3-2,NA,NA,TRBJ1-1
TGCAGCGTTGTCTCCGGGGGTGGCTACACCTTC,CSVVSGGGYTF,TRBV29-1,NA,NA,TRBJ1-2
TGTGCCAGCAGCGGCCGGGACAGGGGTGAAAAACTGTTTTTT,CASSGRDRGEKLFF,TRBV5-6,NA,TRBD1,TRBJ1-4
TGTGCCAGCAGCTTAGTTGGCAGAGCGAACACCGGGGAGCTGTTTTTT,CASSLVGRANTGELFF,TRBV11-2,NA,NA,TRBJ2-2
TGTGCCAGCAGCCCCCTGATAGCGACCCCGCAGCGCGATTCACCCCTCCACTTT,CASSPLIATPQRDSPLHF,TRBV3-1/TRBV3-2,NA,NA,TRBJ1-6
TGTGCCAGCAGCCAAGATCGCAGCGGGGGGAGCTCCTACAATGAGCAGTTCTTC,CASSQDRSGGSSYNEQFF,TRBV14,NA,TRBD2,TRBJ2-1
TGTGCCAGCAGCCAGCTCTGGCGGGGGTCCGCGAACACCGGGGAGCTGTTTTTT,CASSQLWRGSANTGELFF,TRBV4-2,NA,TRBD2,TRBJ2-2
TGTGCCAGCAGAGTCAGGGATGGCTACACCTTC,CASRVRDGYTF,TRBV2,NA,NA,TRBJ1-2
TGTGCCAGCAGCTTGGCGACCGCTCTCGGGGAGACCCAGTACTTC,CASSLATALGETQYF,TRBV5-5,NA,NA,TRBJ2-5
TGTGCCAGTAGTATGCTTCAGGGTTCTGGTTCACCCCTCCACTTT,CASSMLQGSGSPLHF,TRBV19,NA,NA,TRBJ1-6
TGTGCCAGCAGTGAAGGGAGGGGCCGGGAGACCCAGTACTTC,CASSEGRGRETQYF,TRBV2,NA,NA,TRBJ2-5
TGTGCCAGTAGTTTCCGGCAGTCGGCGGAGACCCAGTACTTC,CASSFRQSAETQYF,TRBV19,NA,NA,TRBJ2-5
TGTGCCAGCAGCCAATCTCCGGGGGTAGCGGGGGGGCAAGAGACCCAGTACTTC,CASSQSPGVAGGQETQYF,TRBV3-1/TRBV3-2,NA,TRBD2,TRBJ2-5
TGTGCCAGCAGTTTATATGGGGGGTCGGCAGATACGCAGTATTTT,CASSLYGGSADTQYF,TRBV27,NA,NA,TRBJ2-3
TGTGCCAGCAACGCCCCGGGACAGGGCTACGAGCAGTACTTC,CASNAPGQGYEQYF,TRBV25-1,NA,TRBD1,TRBJ2-7
TGTGCCAGCAGTCCCCCTGGAGGGACGATGAGCACTGAAGCTTTCTTT,CASSPPGGTMSTEAFF,TRBV28,once,NA,TRBJ1-1
TGTGCCAGCAGCCCCTCTTGGAACACTGAAGCTTTCTTT,CASSPSWNTEAFF,TRBV7-2,NA,NA,TRBJ1-1
TGTGCCAGCAGTCAACACTCTGGGGCCAACGTCCTGACTTTC,CASSQHSGANVLTF,TRBV28,NA,NA,TRBJ2-6
TGTGCCAGCTCACCACCAACGGGGATAGCTGAAAAACTGTTTTTT,CASSPPTGIAEKLFF,TRBV18,NA,NA,TRBJ1-4
TGTGCCAGCAGCTTGGCCTTTGGTCAGGGAAGGGGTGGCTACACCTTC,CASSLAFGQGRGGYTF,TRBV5-4,NA,NA,TRBJ1-2
TGTGCCAGCAAACAAAGGGACGGACAGTACGTGGGTTCACCCCTCCACTTT,CASKQRDGQYVGSPLHF,TRBV19,NA,NA,TRBJ1-6
TGTGCCAGCAGACCCAGGGGGCTTGCCTACGAGCAGTACTTC,CASRPRGLAYEQYF,TRBV7-2,NA,TRBD1,TRBJ2-7
TGTGCCAGCACCAACTGGGGGGGTGGCAATCAGCCCCAGCATTTT,CASTNWGGGNQPQHF,TRBV28,NA,NA,TRBJ1-5
TGTGCCAGCAGCAAGCGGGGCTCTGGAAACACCATATATTTT,CASSKRGSGNTIYF,TRBV14,NA,NA,TRBJ1-3
TGTGCTAGCAGCTTAGGGTTAGGGACTAGCTACAATGAGCAGTTCTTC,CASSLGLGTSYNEQFF,TRBV7-7,NA,TRBD2,TRBJ2-1
TGTGCCACCAGCAGACGCGAGGACAGCCCTCCCACAGATACGCAGTATTTT,CATSRREDSPPTDTQYF,TRBV15,NA,NA,TRBJ2-3